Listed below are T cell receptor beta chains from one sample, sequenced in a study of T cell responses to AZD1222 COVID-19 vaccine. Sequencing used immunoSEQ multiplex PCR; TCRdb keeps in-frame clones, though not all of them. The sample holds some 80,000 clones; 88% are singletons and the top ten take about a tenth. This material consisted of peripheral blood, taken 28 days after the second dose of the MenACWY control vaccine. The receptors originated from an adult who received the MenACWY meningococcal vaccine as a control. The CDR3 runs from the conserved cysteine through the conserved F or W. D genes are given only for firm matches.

CDR3nt: TGCGCCAGCAGCCAAGATGCCACCGGGCGGGGGGGAGAGACCCAGTACTTC
CDR3aa: CASSQDATGRGGETQYF
j_gene: TRBJ2-5
d_gene: TRBD2
v_gene: TRBV4-1
len: 17

CDR3nt: TGTGCCAGCAGTGAAGGGACTCTATATTCACCCCTCCACTTT
CDR3aa: CASSEGTLYSPLHF
j_gene: TRBJ1-6
d_gene: NA
v_gene: TRBV2
len: 14

CDR3nt: TGTGCCAGCTTCAGGATGAACACTGAAGCTTTCTTT
CDR3aa: CASFRMNTEAFF
j_gene: TRBJ1-1
d_gene: NA
v_gene: TRBV28
len: 12

CDR3nt: TGTGCCAGCAGCCAAGTCAGGGACGCTGAAGCTTTCTTT
CDR3aa: CASSQVRDAEAFF
j_gene: TRBJ1-1
d_gene: NA
v_gene: TRBV3-1/TRBV3-2
len: 13

CDR3nt: TGTGCCAGCAGCTTGGCCCCGGGACAGGGCACGGGCGAGCAGTACTTC
CDR3aa: CASSLAPGQGTGEQYF
j_gene: TRBJ2-7
d_gene: TRBD1
v_gene: TRBV5-6
len: 16

CDR3nt: TGTGCCAGCAGCAGACTCGGCTTCGCGGTAAACACGAATGAAAAACTGTTTTTT
CDR3aa: CASSRLGFAVNTNEKLFF
j_gene: TRBJ1-4
d_gene: NA
v_gene: TRBV28
len: 18

CDR3nt: TGTGCCAGTAGATCACACCCCGGAGGGACGCAGTATTTT
CDR3aa: CASRSHPGGTQYF
j_gene: TRBJ2-3
d_gene: NA
v_gene: TRBV19
len: 13

CDR3nt: TGTGCCAGTACCCCCGGGACAGCTAACACCGGGGAGCTGTTTTTT
CDR3aa: CASTPGTANTGELFF
j_gene: TRBJ2-2
d_gene: TRBD1
v_gene: TRBV19
len: 15

CDR3nt: TGTGCCACCAGTGCCAGGGCTACCTACGAGCAGTACTTC
CDR3aa: CATSARATYEQYF
j_gene: TRBJ2-7
d_gene: NA
v_gene: TRBV24-1
len: 13

CDR3nt: TGTGCCAGCAGCCAAGATAGCGGGAGTGGTGAAAAACTGTTTTTT
CDR3aa: CASSQDSGSGEKLFF
j_gene: TRBJ1-4
d_gene: NA
v_gene: TRBV3-1/TRBV3-2
len: 15

CDR3nt: TGTGCCAGCTCCGGGACAGGGGAAGTATATGGAAACACCATATATTTT
CDR3aa: CASSGTGEVYGNTIYF
j_gene: TRBJ1-3
d_gene: TRBD1
v_gene: TRBV7-6
len: 16

CDR3nt: TGCGCCAGCAGCTTGGGAGCCAAAGAGACCCAGTACTTC
CDR3aa: CASSLGAKETQYF
j_gene: TRBJ2-5
d_gene: NA
v_gene: TRBV5-1
len: 13

CDR3nt: TGTGCCAGCATGGGGACAGGGGGTTCGGAGACCCAGTACTTC
CDR3aa: CASMGTGGSETQYF
j_gene: TRBJ2-5
d_gene: TRBD1
v_gene: TRBV2
len: 14

CDR3nt: TGTGCCAGCAGCGTAGCCCCAGACTCTGGAAACACCATATATTTT
CDR3aa: CASSVAPDSGNTIYF
j_gene: TRBJ1-3
d_gene: NA
v_gene: TRBV9
len: 15

CDR3nt: TGTGCCAGCAACCAAAATACAGGGGATGGCTACACCTTC
CDR3aa: CASNQNTGDGYTF
j_gene: TRBJ1-2
d_gene: TRBD1
v_gene: TRBV6-5
len: 13

CDR3nt: TGCGCCAGCAGCCAGAACCGGGGCAGGGGGCTTTCTAGCTATGGCTACACCTTC
CDR3aa: CASSQNRGRGLSSYGYTF
j_gene: TRBJ1-2
d_gene: TRBD1
v_gene: TRBV4-3
len: 18